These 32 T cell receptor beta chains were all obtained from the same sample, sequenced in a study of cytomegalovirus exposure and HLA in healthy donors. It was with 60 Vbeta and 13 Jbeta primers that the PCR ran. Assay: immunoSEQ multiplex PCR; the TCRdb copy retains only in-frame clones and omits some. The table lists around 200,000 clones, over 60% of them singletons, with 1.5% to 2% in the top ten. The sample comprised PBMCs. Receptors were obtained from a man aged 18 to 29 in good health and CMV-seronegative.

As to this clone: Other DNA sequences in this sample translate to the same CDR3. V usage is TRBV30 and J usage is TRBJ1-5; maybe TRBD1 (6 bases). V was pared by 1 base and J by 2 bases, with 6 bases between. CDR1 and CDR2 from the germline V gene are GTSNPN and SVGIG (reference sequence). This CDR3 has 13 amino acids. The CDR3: CAWSGQGNQPQHF. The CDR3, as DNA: TGTGCCTGGAGTGGACAGGGCAATCAGCCCCAGCATTTT.

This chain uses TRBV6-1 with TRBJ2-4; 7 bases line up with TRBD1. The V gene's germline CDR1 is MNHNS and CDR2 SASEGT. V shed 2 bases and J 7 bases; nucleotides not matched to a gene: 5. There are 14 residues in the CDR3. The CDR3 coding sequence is TGTGCCAGCAGTGAAACCACAGGGGTGAACATTCAGTACTTC. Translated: CASSETTGVNIQYF.

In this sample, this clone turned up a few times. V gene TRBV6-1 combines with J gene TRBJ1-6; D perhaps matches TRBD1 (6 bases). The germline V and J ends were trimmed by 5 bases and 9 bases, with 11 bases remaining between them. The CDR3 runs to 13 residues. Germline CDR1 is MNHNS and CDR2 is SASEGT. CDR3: CASSRQDTSPLHF. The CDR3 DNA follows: TGTGCCAGCAGTAGACAGGATACTTCACCCCTCCACTTT.

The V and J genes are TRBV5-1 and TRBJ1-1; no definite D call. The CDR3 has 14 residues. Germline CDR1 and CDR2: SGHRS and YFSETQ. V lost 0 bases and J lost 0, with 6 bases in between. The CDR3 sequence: CASSLVNLNTEAFF. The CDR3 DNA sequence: TGCGCCAGCAGCTTGGTGAACTTGAACACTGAAGCTTTCTTT.

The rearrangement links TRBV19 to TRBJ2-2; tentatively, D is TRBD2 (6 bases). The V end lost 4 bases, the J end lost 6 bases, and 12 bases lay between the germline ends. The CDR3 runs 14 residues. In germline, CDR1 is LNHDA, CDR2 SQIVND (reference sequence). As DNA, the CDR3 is TGTGCCAGTAGTACGGGAGCTGGGTCCGGGGAGCTGTTTTTT. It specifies CASSTGAGSGELFF. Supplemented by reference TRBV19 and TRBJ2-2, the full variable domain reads DGGITQSPKYLFRKEGQNVTLSCEQNLNHDAMYWYRQDPGQGLRLIYYSQIVNDFQKGDIAEGYSVSREKKESFPLTVTSAQKNPTAFYLCASSTGAGSGELFFGEGSRLTVL.

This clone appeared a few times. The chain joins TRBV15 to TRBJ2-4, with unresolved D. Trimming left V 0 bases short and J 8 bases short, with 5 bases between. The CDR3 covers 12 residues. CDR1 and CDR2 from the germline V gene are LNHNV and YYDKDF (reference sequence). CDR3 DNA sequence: TGTGCCACCAGCAGAGACCGGGACATTCAGTACTTC. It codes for CATSRDRDIQYF.

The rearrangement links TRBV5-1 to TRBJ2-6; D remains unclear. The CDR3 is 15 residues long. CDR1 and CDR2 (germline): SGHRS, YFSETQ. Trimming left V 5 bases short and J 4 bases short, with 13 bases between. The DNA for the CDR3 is TGCGCCAGCAGAGAATTCTCAGCGGGGGCCAACGTCCTGACTTTC. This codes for CASREFSAGANVLTF.

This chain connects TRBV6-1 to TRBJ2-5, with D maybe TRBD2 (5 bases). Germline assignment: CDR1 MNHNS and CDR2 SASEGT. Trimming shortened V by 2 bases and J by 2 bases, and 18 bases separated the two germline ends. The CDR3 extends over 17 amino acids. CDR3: CASSEQVGPSLQETQYF. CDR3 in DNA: TGTGCCAGCAGTGAACAAGTAGGGCCTAGCCTACAAGAGACCCAGTACTTC.

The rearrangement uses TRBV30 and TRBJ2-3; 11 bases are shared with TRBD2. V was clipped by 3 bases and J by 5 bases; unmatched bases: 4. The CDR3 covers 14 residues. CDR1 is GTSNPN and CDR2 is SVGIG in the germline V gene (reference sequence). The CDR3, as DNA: TGTGCCTGGAGACTAGCGGGGGCGGGAGATACGCAGTATTTT. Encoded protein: CAWRLAGAGDTQYF.

The chain's CDR3 is CASSLARGGGQETQYF. CDR3 nucleotides: TGCGCCAGCAGCTTGGCCAGGGGAGGGGGGCAAGAGACCCAGTACTTC. The rearrangement links TRBV5-1 to TRBJ2-5, with D possibly matching TRBD2 (7 bases). The CDR3 totals 16 residues. The V end lost 0 bases, the J end lost 2 bases, and 14 bases lay between the germline ends. Germline values: CDR1 SGHRS, CDR2 YFSETQ.

CDR3 nucleotide sequence: TGTGCCAGCAGCCTGCTATCAACTAATGAAAAACTGTTTTTT. Protein product: CASSLLSTNEKLFF. The rearrangement uses TRBV7-8 and TRBJ1-4; D unclear. The CDR3 runs 14 residues. Trimming took 5 bases from V and 0 from J, leaving 7 bases between them. Germline V gene sequence: CDR1 SGHVS, CDR2 FQNEAQ. The variable domain in full, with the rest retrieved from reference TRBV7-8 and TRBJ1-4, is GAGVSQSPRYKVAKRGQDVALRCDPISGHVSLFWYQQALGQGPEFLTYFQNEAQLDKSGLPSDRFFAERPEGSVSTLKIQRTQQEDSAVYLCASSLLSTNEKLFFGSGTQLSVL.

DNA for the CDR3: TGTGCCAGCAGCATAGGGGGGCGGGGGGGCATTTATGATGAGCAGTTCTTC. Amino acids: CASSIGGRGGIYDEQFF. V gene TRBV7-9 combines with J gene TRBJ2-1; TRBD2 matches at 9 bases. This CDR3 spans 17 amino acids. J was trimmed by 8 bases and V by 5 bases; bases with no gene match: 16. Per the germline V gene, CDR1 is SEHNR and CDR2 is FQNEAQ (reference sequence).

The CDR3 DNA sequence: TGCACCAGCAGCCAAGTAACGGGGGGTCGCACAGATACGCAGTATTTT. Protein product: CTSSQVTGGRTDTQYF. The chain couples TRBV1 to TRBJ2-3; the table gives TRBD2 as D, unverified against the DNA. TRBV1 is classified as a pseudogene. The CDR3 spans 16 residues.

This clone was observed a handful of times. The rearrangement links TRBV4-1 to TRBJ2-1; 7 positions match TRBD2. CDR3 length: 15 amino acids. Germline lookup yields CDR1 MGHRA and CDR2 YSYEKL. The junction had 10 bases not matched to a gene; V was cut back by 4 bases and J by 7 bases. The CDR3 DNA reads TGCGCCAGCAGCCCAGAGGAGCGGGGTGGGAATGAGCAGTTCTTC. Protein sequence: CASSPEERGGNEQFF.

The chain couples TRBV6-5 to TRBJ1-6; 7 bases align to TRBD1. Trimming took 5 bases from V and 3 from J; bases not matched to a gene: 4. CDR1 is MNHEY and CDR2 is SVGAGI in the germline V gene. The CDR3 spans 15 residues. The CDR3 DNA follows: TGTGCCAGCAGTAGGGGGCAGAGCTATAATTCACCCCTCCACTTT. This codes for CASSRGQSYNSPLHF.

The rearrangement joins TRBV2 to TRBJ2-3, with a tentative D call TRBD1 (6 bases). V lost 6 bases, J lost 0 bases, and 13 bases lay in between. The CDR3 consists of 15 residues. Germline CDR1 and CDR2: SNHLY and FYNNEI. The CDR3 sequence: CASRPRTDSTDTQYF. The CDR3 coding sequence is TGTGCCAGCAGGCCCCGGACAGATAGCACAGATACGCAGTATTTT.

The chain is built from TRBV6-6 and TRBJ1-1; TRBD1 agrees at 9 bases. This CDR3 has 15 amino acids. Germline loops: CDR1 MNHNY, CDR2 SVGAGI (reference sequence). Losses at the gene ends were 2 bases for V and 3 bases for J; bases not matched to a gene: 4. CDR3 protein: CASSYPTGGDTEAFF. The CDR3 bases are TGTGCCAGCAGTTACCCCACAGGGGGCGACACTGAAGCTTTCTTT.

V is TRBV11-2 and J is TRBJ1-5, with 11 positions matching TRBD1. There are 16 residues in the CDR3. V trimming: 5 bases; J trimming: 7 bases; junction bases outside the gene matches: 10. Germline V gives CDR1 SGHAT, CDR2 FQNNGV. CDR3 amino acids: CASSPSGTGGGQPQHF. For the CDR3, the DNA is TGTGCCAGCAGCCCCTCCGGGACAGGGGGGGGGCAGCCCCAGCATTTT.

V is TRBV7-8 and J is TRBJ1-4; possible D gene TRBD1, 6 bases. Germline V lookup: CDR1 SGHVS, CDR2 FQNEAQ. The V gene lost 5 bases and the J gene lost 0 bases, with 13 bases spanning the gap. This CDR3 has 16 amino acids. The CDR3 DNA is TGTGCCAGCAGCCCCGATAGGACAGCAACTAATGAAAAACTGTTTTTT. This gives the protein CASSPDRTATNEKLFF.

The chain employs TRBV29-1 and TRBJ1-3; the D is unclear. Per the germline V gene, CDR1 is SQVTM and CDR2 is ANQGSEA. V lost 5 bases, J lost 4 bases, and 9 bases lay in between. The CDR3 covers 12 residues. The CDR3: CSVLGWGNTIYF. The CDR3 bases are TGCAGCGTTCTCGGGTGGGGAAACACCATATATTTT.

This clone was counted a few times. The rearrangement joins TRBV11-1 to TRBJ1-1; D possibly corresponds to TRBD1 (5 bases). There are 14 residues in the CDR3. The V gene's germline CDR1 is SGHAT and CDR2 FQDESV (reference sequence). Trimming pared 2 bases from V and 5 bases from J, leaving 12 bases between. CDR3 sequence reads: CASSLQGVVTEAFF. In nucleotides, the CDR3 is TGTGCCAGCAGCTTACAAGGGGTGGTTACTGAAGCTTTCTTT.

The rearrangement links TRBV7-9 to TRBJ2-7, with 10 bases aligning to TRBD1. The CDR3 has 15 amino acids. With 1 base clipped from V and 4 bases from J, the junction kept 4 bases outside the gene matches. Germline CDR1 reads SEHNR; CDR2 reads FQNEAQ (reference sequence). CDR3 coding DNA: TGTGCCAGCAGCTTAGAGGGACAGGGGAAGTACGAGCAGTACTTC. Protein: CASSLEGQGKYEQYF.

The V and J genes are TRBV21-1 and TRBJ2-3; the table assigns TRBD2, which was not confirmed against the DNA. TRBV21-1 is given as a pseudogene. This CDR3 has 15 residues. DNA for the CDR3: TGTGCCAGCAGCACATCGCTAGCAGGCACAGATACGCAGTATTTT. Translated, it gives CASSTSLAGTDTQYF.

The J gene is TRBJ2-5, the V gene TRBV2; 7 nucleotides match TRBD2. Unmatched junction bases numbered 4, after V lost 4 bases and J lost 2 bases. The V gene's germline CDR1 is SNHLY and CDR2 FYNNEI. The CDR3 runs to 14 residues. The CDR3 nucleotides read TGTGCCAGCAGTGGCGGGAGACATCAAGAGACCCAGTACTTC. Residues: CASSGGRHQETQYF. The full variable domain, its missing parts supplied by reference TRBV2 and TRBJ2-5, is EPEVTQTPSHQVTQMGQEVILRCVPISNHLYFYWYRQILGQKVEFLVSFYNNEISEKSEIFDDQFSVERPDGSNFTLKIRSTKLEDSAMYFCASSGGRHQETQYFGPGTRLLVL.

The CDR3 loop is CASSMWSSSGNTIYF. CDR3 DNA: TGTGCCAGTAGTATGTGGAGCAGCTCTGGAAACACCATATATTTT. The chain recombines TRBV19 with TRBJ1-3; D gene uncertain. V was cut by 3 bases and J by 0 bases, with 9 bases left in between. Germline lookup yields CDR1 LNHDA and CDR2 SQIVND (reference sequence). The CDR3 extends over 15 amino acids.

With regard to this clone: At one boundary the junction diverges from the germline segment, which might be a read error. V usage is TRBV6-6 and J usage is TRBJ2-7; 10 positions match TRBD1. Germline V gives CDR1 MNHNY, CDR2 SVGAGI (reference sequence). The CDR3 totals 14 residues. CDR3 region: CTSSKGTGDYEQYF. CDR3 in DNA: TGTACCAGCAGCAAAGGGACAGGGGATTACGAGCAGTACTTC.

DNA for the CDR3: TGTGCCAGTGGGACAGGGATCAACACTGAAGCTTTCTTT. Translating it yields CASGTGINTEAFF. The genes are TRBV7-8 and TRBJ1-1, with 9 nucleotides matching TRBD1. This CDR3 is 13 amino acids long. Trimming took 9 bases from V and 2 from J; bases not matched to a gene: 4. The germline gives CDR1 SGHVS, CDR2 FQNEAQ.

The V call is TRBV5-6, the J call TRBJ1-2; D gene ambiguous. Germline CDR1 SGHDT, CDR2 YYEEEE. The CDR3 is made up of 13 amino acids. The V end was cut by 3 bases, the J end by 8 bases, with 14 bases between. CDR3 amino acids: CASSSGSEWGYTF. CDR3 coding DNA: TGTGCCAGCAGCTCCGGCAGCGAGTGGGGCTACACCTTC.

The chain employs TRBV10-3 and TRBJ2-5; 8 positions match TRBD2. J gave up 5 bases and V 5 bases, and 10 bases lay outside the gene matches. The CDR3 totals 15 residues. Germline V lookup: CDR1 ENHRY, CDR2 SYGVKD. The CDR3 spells CAISFSGEAVETQYF. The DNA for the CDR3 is TGTGCCATCAGTTTTAGCGGGGAGGCGGTTGAGACCCAGTACTTC.

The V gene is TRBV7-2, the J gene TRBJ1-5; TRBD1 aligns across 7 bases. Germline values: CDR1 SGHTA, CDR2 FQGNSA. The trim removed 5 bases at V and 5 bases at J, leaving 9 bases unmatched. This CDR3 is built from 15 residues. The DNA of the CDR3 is TGTGCCAGCAGCCCTGACGGGACAGATCATCAGCCCCAGCATTTT. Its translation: CASSPDGTDHQPQHF.

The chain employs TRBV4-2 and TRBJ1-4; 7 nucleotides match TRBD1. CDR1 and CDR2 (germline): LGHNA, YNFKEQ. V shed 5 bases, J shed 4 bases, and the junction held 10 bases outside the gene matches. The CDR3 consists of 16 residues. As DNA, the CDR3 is TGTGCCAGCAGCACCCGGGGGACAGATAATAATGAAAAACTGTTTTTT. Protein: CASSTRGTDNNEKLFF.

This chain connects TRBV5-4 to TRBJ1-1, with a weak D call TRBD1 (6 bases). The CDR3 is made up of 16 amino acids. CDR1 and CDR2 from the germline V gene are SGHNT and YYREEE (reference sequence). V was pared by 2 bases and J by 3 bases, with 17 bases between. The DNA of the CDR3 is TGTGCCAGCAGCTTTACAGGGTCGGGTCTTGACACTGAAGCTTTCTTT. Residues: CASSFTGSGLDTEAFF.